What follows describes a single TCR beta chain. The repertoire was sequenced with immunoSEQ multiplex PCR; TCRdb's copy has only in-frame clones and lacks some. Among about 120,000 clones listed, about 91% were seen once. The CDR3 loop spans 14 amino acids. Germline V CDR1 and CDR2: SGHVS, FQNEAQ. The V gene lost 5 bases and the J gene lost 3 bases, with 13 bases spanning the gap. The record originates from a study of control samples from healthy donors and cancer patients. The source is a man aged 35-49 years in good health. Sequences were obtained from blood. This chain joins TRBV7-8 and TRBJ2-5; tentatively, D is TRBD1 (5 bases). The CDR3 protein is CASSVREREETQYF. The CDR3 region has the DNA TGTGCCAGCAGCGTCAGGGAAAGGGAAGAGACCCAGTACTTC.